This T cell receptor beta chain was recorded in a study of CD8 T cells in ankylosing spondylitis listed by TCRdb under 2017. Regarding the study in general: The study profiled T cell receptor beta repertoires in healthy donors and ankylosing spondylitis patients to find disease-linked TCR variants. The full study cohort was made up of about two dozen ankylosing spondylitis patients and 95 to 130 healthy donors. Peripheral blood was sampled, and synovial fluid was additionally collected from ankylosing spondylitis patients. The investigation overall reported the following: Blood from ankylosing spondylitis patients appeared to be characterized by a TCR beta motif composed of roughly eight highly homologous amino acid variants. In peripheral blood, the disease-linked clones were found at relatively low frequencies and had a CD8+ phenotype. Significant enrichment of the disease-linked clones was reported in matched synovial fluid samples from ankylosing spondylitis patients. Some motif variants were previously reported in synovial fluid and blood of reactive arthritis patients, suggesting common disease-initiation mechanisms.

The CDR3 numbers 12 residues from cysteine through phenylalanine. Just the 36-base CDR3 DNA is kept, in frame starting at base 1. V drops 0 bases and J drops 2 bases, leaving 4 bases in between. CDR1 and CDR2 are read off the germline V gene as SQVTM and ANQGSEA. Ten or more counts support this clonotype. Its target antigen remains unknown. Per-base qualities were not stored, and no clone one base away is much larger. Sequencing used an Illumina HiSeq 2500. TCR beta libraries were prepared by quantitative 5'-RACE with molecular barcodes. The study's own analysis went as follows. A new computational method based on a probabilistic model of VDJ rearrangement was used to identify disease-linked TCR variants. Using fastp at Q25 and MiXCR, TCRdb reprocessed the public reads and kept productive beta chains. Entries that share a CDR3 protein sequence are merged under the most common genes and DNA. TCRdb's processing, not the study's, gives the V and J calls here. This sample has over 100,000 distinct CDR3 sequences in its table, and approximately 10% of those were observed once. The top ten clonotypes cover less than 5% of the sample.

The source material was blood, either unsorted or a sorted T cell fraction (not recorded which). The sequence joins TRBV29-1 to TRBJ1-2; confidence is insufficient to name the D gene. This receptor was obtained from a female donor with ankylosing spondylitis or in good health (not recorded which). The CDR3 protein sequence reads: CSVEDPNYGYTF. The DNA is TGCAGCGTTGAAGACCCGAACTATGGCTACACCTTC.